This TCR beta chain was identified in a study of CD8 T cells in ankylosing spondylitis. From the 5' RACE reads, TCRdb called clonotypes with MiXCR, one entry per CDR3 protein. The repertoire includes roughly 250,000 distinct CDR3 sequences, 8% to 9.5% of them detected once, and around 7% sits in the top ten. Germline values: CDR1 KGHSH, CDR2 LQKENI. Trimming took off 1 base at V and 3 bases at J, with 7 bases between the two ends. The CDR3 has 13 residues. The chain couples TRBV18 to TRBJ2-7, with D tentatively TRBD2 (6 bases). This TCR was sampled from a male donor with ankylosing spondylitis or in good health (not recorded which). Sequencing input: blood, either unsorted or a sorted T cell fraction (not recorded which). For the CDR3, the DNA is TGTGCCAGCTCACCACGGGGGGACTACGAGCAGTACTTC. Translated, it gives CASSPRGDYEQYF.